The source of this T cell receptor (beta chain) is a study of cytomegalovirus exposure and HLA in healthy donors. General study findings and limits: Cytomegalovirus association was assigned to under 200 TCR beta chains.

The PCR employed 60 Vbeta primers together with 13 Jbeta primers. Clones were read by immunoSEQ multiplex PCR, and TCRdb kept only the in-frame ones, dropping some. The table records 75,000 to 90,000 clones, 70% to 85% of them present only once. The V gene's germline CDR1 is SGDLS and CDR2 YYNGEE. The CDR3 length is 17 residues. Trimming stripped 0 bases from V and 3 bases from J, with 16 bases between. This clone has a handful of counts. No antigen is known for it. Sequenced input: PBMCs. This clonotype was sampled from a man aged 25-45 years in good health and CMV-seropositive. This chain links TRBV9 with TRBJ2-1; D unresolved. The CDR3 bases are TGTGCCAGCAGCGTAGCTTCTACCCCACCCTACTACAATGAGCAGTTCTTC. It encodes CASSVASTPPYYNEQFF. Full variable domain (rest looked up from reference TRBV9 and TRBJ2-1): DSGVTQTPKHLITATGQRVTLRCSPRSGDLSVYWYQQSLDQGLQFLIQYYNGEERAKGNILERFSAQQFPDLHSELNLSSLELGDSALYFCASSVASTPPYYNEQFFGPGTRLTVL.